The source of this TCR beta chain is a study of vaccination and CD4 T cells after COVID-19 (dated by TCRdb to 2021 to 2024). Looking at the study overall: Convalescent patients had a positive SARS-CoV-2 result on nasal swab PCR, and of these patients, nine had mild disease and one had severe disease. The convalescent cohort included six males and four females, with two Hispanic individuals, seven Caucasians, two Asians and one multiracial person. Participants received two doses of either the Pfizer-BioNTech BNT162b2 vaccine (n=8) or the Moderna mRNA-1273 vaccine (n=2). Post-COVID blood samples from convalescent patients were collected a median of approximately 93 days after diagnosis, with a range of 35 to 161 days. Post-vaccine blood samples were taken a median of roughly 75 days after the second vaccine dose, with a range of 14 to 241 days. The cultures were stimulated with overlapping spike peptide pools from SARS-CoV-2 and from the common cold coronaviruses HCoV-NL63, HCoV-OC43 and HCoV-229E. In control cultures, a CEFX viral epitope pool was used as positive control, an HIV-1 Nef peptide pool was used as negative control, or no peptide was added. In some eleven COVID-19 convalescent patients and several infection-naive healthy vaccine recipients, researchers compared the spike-specific CD4+ TCR repertoire from before mRNA vaccination with the repertoire from after. Findings and caveats that apply to the study as a whole: The study included relatively few convalescent patients and did not analyze early timepoints after natural infection. In convalescent patients, nearly all vaccine-specific clones (304 of 307) were found to be mono-reactive for SARS-CoV-2 spike rather than cross-reactive with common cold coronaviruses. Although the median number of SARS-CoV-2-reactive clonotypes went up from around 20 after infection to around 39 after vaccination, the increase was not significant. In convalescent patients, a median around 84% of post-vaccine SARS-CoV-2-reactive clones were detected only after vaccination, and vaccine-specific priming was suggested by this finding.

On this clonotype itself: Its antigen is unknown. No much larger clonotype is one base removed from it; base qualities were not supplied.

The CDR3 numbers 13 residues from cysteine through phenylalanine. Of all the DNA, just the CDR3 is kept, 39 bases in frame from base 1. Library method: PCR. DNA from cultured CD4+ T cells underwent TCR sequencing with the Oncomine TCR Beta short-read assay at the Johns Hopkins FTIC core. The QIAamp micro DNA kit was used to extract genomic DNA from the cultured CD4+ T cells. Oncomine TCR Beta libraries from cultured CD4+ T cells were pooled with unique dual indexes and sequenced on an Illumina iSeq 100. On the study's bioinformatics: Non-productive sequences were removed, and CDR3s that did not start with C, did not end with F or W, or were shorter than 7 amino acids were discarded. The MANAFEST web application was used to identify antigen-specific clonotypes by comparing peptide-stimulated wells against reference wells and other culture wells. Positive clones required FDR below 0.05, an odds ratio above 5, and productive frequency above 0.1% in at least two of three replicate wells. A clonotype was classed as cross-reactive if the clonotype showed significant expansion both in SARS-CoV-2 spike wells and in at least one common cold coronavirus spike condition. CDR3 homology was assessed with Levenshtein distances (stringdist) and unrooted phylogenetic trees (ape) in R version 3.6.1. TCRdb applied fastp at Q25 and MiXCR to the public reads, then kept only in-frame beta chains. Each CDR3 protein gets just one entry, which takes the most common genes and DNA from the rows behind it. TCRdb assigned the V and J calls; the authors' analysis was not used. The sample contains around 15,000 distinct CDR3 sequences, over 45% of them found a single time. The ten biggest clones cover approximately 16% of the sample.

Taken with the paper, the label for treatment or condition translates to: approximately nine-day PBMC culture with coronavirus spike peptide pools or control peptides (ViraFEST assay). The ViraFEST assay, used in the study, expanded antigen-specific T cells with peptide pools and then identified the expanded clonotypes through TCR sequencing. The convalescent patients' positive SARS-CoV-2 PCR tests were from March to December 2020, which was before the Alpha, Beta and Delta variants emerged in the United States. Each well held some 2 million PBMCs cultured in IMDM containing around 5% human AB serum and around 10 IU/ml IL-2, with 8.5 to 10 ug/ml peptide pools added. On days 3 and 7, half of the culture medium was replaced with fresh IL-2-containing medium. After 10 to 11 days of culture, CD4+ T cells were isolated by negative selection using the EasySep CD4+ T cell isolation kit. Ficoll-Paque Plus gradient centrifugation was used to isolate PBMCs from whole blood, and the isolated PBMCs were then either used fresh or cryopreserved at -140C. Each culture condition was generally run in triplicate wells.

Sequences were derived from CD4+ T cells from blood, cultured in vitro, sampled before SARS-CoV-2 vaccination. The chain was built from TRBV21-1 and TRBJ2-5. TRBV21-1 is shown as a pseudogene. The TCR comes from a human donor who had recovered from COVID-19. The CDR3 has the sequence CASSSKGKETQYF. The DNA is as follows: TGTGCCAGCAGCTCCAAAGGGAAAGAGACCCAGTACTTC.